This TCR beta chain was obtained from a study of cytomegalovirus exposure and HLA in healthy donors. Study in general: Earlier findings included approximately 120 million unique TCR beta sequences obtained from 150 million to 200 million T cells.

V shed 0 bases and J 5 bases; nucleotides not matched to a gene: 4. The germline gives CDR1 SGHNT, CDR2 YYREEE (reference sequence). CDR3 length: 15 amino acids. PCR involved 60 Vbeta and 13 Jbeta primers. Only in-frame clones appear in the TCRdb table, and some are missing; sequencing was by immunoSEQ multiplex PCR. The sample includes approximately 200,000 clones, roughly 80% of them seen just once. The sequence derives from a woman in her twenties or thirties in good health and CMV-seropositive. Sequenced sample: PBMCs. The chain carries TRBV5-4 and TRBJ2-1; 8 bases are a match to TRBD2. CDR3 sequence reads: CASSLERGRNNEQFF. For the CDR3, the DNA is TGTGCCAGCAGCTTGGAGCGGGGGCGAAACAATGAGCAGTTCTTC.